One sample yielded the 21 T cell receptor beta chains listed below, sequenced in a study of blood T cell repertoires in COVID-19. Measured with immunoSEQ multiplex PCR; TCRdb has only the in-frame clones, and not every one. The sample has about 270,000 clones; just under 85% are singletons. Sequencing was carried out using peripheral blood. Receptor source: a woman aged 50 to 65 with active or convalescent COVID-19.

The table lists this clone with a count of one. The chain combines TRBV11-2 with TRBJ2-7, with D hard to call. The CDR3 runs to 15 residues. V lost 0 bases to trimming and J lost 0 bases, with 9 bases between them. Germline assignment: CDR1 SGHAT and CDR2 FQNNGV. Here the CDR3 DNA reads TGTGCCAGCAGCTTAGACCCGGTTTACTCCTACGAGCAGTACTTC. It codes for CASSLDPVYSYEQYF.

The J gene is TRBJ1-6, the V gene TRBV10-3; 7 bases are shared with TRBD1. This CDR3 spans 14 amino acids. The V and J ends lost 6 bases and 10 bases, in that order; junction bases with no gene match: 9. Germline lookup yields CDR1 ENHRY and CDR2 SYGVKD. The CDR3 reads CAIRERQGDSPLHF. CDR3 bases: TGTGCCATCAGGGAAAGACAGGGAGACTCACCCCTCCACTTT.

V is TRBV2 and J is TRBJ2-7, with 7 bases matching TRBD1. In germline, CDR1 is SNHLY, CDR2 FYNNEI. Trimming removed 4 bases from V and 6 bases from J; junction bases left unmatched: 3. The CDR3 totals 12 residues. The CDR3 here is CASSGQGREQYF. The CDR3 bases are TGTGCCAGCAGTGGACAGGGACGCGAGCAGTACTTC.

In the case of this clone: Other DNA sequences in the same sample also yield this CDR3. The genes are TRBV30 and TRBJ1-1; D uncertain. CDR3 length equals 13 residues. With 0 bases removed from V and 5 bases from J, the gap between germline ends came to 10 bases. Germline V CDR1 and CDR2: GTSNPN, SVGIG (reference sequence). The CDR3 region has the DNA TGTGCCTGGAGTGTACTAACGGGAACTGAAGCTTTCTTT. Protein: CAWSVLTGTEAFF.

In DNA form, the CDR3 reads TGTGCCACCAGCGAGCAGCAGGGGAATCAGCCCCAGCATTTT. Amino acids: CATSEQQGNQPQHF. This sequence joins TRBV15 and TRBJ1-5; weak D call: TRBD1 (6 bases). This CDR3 comprises 14 residues. CDR1 is LNHNV, CDR2 YYDKDF, per germline (reference sequence). Trimming cost V 5 bases and J 4 bases, with 12 bases left between them. The full variable domain, rest sourced from reference TRBV15 and TRBJ1-5, is DAMVIQNPRYQVTQFGKPVTLSCSQTLNHNVMYWYQQKSSQAPKLLFHYYDKDFNNEADTPDNFQSRRPNTSFCFLDIRSPGLGDTAMYLCATSEQQGNQPQHFGDGTRLSIL.

V and J are TRBV5-4 and TRBJ2-7; 10 bases map to TRBD1. The CDR3 totals 15 residues. V was clipped by 3 bases and J by 4 bases; unmatched bases: 7. Per germline, CDR1 SGHNT and CDR2 YYREEE (reference sequence). The CDR3 coding sequence is TGTGCCAGCAGCTCCGGGACAGGGGTGATATACGAGCAGTACTTC. This codes for CASSSGTGVIYEQYF.

The chain carries TRBV12-3 or TRBV12-4 and TRBJ2-1, with unresolved D. V was cut by 2 bases and J by 3 bases, with 5 bases left in between. The CDR3 is 13 amino acids. CDR3 sequence reads: CASSLNGYNEQFF. The CDR3 nucleotides are TGTGCCAGCAGTTTAAACGGCTACAATGAGCAGTTCTTC.

This chain connects TRBV5-4 to TRBJ1-1, with D perhaps matching TRBD1 (5 bases). V was shortened by 4 bases and J by 8 bases, with 18 bases between the two germline ends. CDR3 length equals 14 residues. The germline V gene encodes CDR1 SGHNT and CDR2 YYREEE (reference sequence). The CDR3 nucleotides are TGTGCCAGCAGCGTGGGGCCGTTGTCATTCGAAGCTTTCTTT. Its protein product is CASSVGPLSFEAFF.

The CDR3 region is CASSLLTGYTDTQYF. Written as DNA, the CDR3 is TGCGCCAGCAGCCTACTGACAGGGTACACAGATACGCAGTATTTT. The chain recombines TRBV5-1 with TRBJ2-3, with 7 bases identical to TRBD1. The V and J ends lost 4 bases and 2 bases, in that order; junction bases with no gene match: 7. Germline CDR1 is SGHRS and CDR2 is YFSETQ. The CDR3 contains 15 residues. The entire variable domain, with the rest obtained from reference TRBV5-1 and TRBJ2-3, is as follows: KAGVTQTPRYLIKTRGQQVTLSCSPISGHRSVSWYQQTPGQGLQFLFEYFSETQRNKGNFPGRFSGRQFSNSRSEMNVSTLELGDSALYLCASSLLTGYTDTQYFGPGTRLTVL.

The V gene is TRBV4-1, the J gene TRBJ1-1, with D perhaps matching TRBD1 (5 bases). The V gene lost 2 bases and the J gene lost 5 bases, with 9 bases spanning the gap. Germline lookup yields CDR1 MGHRA and CDR2 YSYEKL. The CDR3 contains 13 residues. CDR3 nucleotides: TGCGCCAGCAGCCAACAGGGTTTTACTGAAGCTTTCTTT. Translated, it gives CASSQQGFTEAFF.

This chain uses TRBV19 with TRBJ2-5, with D maybe TRBD2 (5 bases). The CDR3 runs 17 residues. V dropped 5 bases and J dropped 4 bases, with 23 bases sitting between them. Germline CDR1 LNHDA, CDR2 SQIVND (reference sequence). The CDR3 reads CASSPPRVQDRRETQYF. CDR3 nucleotides: TGTGCCAGTAGTCCTCCGAGGGTGCAAGATCGACGAGAGACCCAGTACTTC.

The rearrangement links TRBV7-8 to TRBJ1-5; TRBD1 matches at 7 bases. Trimming at V came to 5 bases and at J to 5 bases, leaving 18 bases not matched to a gene. Germline CDR1 reads SGHVS; CDR2 reads FQNEAQ. CDR3 length equals 18 residues. CDR3 amino acids: CASSPHPKTGPLDQPQHF. DNA for the CDR3: TGTGCCAGCAGCCCCCATCCCAAGACAGGGCCCCTTGATCAGCCCCAGCATTTT.

The genes are TRBV11-3 and TRBJ2-5, with a possible D match to TRBD2 (5 bases). The ends were cut back, 5 bases at V and 5 bases at J, with 12 bases in the middle. Germline V lookup: CDR1 SGHNT, CDR2 YENEEA. This CDR3 spans 13 amino acids. The CDR3 protein is CASSARVGETQYF. The DNA for the CDR3 is TGTGCCAGCAGCGCGAGGGTGGGGGAGACCCAGTACTTC.

The gene calls are TRBV7-9 and TRBJ2-1; 8 bases agree with TRBD1. CDR1 SEHNR and CDR2 FQNEAQ come from the germline V gene (reference sequence). The CDR3 has 15 amino acids. The V segment lost 1 base and the J segment 1 base; nucleotides outside the gene matches: 0. CDR3 loop: CASSLGTGSYNEQFF. CDR3 nucleotides: TGTGCCAGCAGCTTAGGGACAGGGTCCTACAATGAGCAGTTCTTC. The entire variable domain, with the rest obtained from reference TRBV7-9 and TRBJ2-1, is as follows: DTGVSQNPRHKITKRGQNVTFRCDPISEHNRLYWYRQTLGQGPEFLTYFQNEAQLEKSRLLSDRFSAERPKGSFSTLEIQRTEQGDSAMYLCASSLGTGSYNEQFFGPGTRLTVL.

This sequence joins TRBV28 and TRBJ1-4; D may be TRBD1 (5 bases). Germline V CDR1 and CDR2: MDHEN, SYDVKM. Between the trimmed V and J ends, which lost 6 bases and 4 bases, there was a span of 12 bases. The CDR3 sequence is 14 residues long. CDR3 in amino acids: CASRRPGVNEKLFF. The CDR3 DNA sequence: TGTGCCAGCAGGCGGCCGGGGGTTAATGAAAAACTGTTTTTT.

The chain uses TRBV29-1 and TRBJ2-3; 7 positions match TRBD2. The germline V gene encodes CDR1 SQVTM and CDR2 ANQGSEA. The CDR3 consists of 15 residues. The trim removed 3 bases at V and 3 bases at J, leaving 9 bases unmatched. This chain's CDR3 is CSVEQSGISTDTQYF. The DNA of the CDR3 is TGCAGCGTTGAGCAAAGCGGGATTAGTACAGATACGCAGTATTTT.

This chain connects TRBV28 to TRBJ1-2; the match to TRBD1 covers 10 bases. The CDR3 totals 18 residues. Looked up from germline, CDR1 is MDHEN and CDR2 is SYDVKM. The V segment lost 3 bases and the J segment 8 bases; nucleotides outside the gene matches: 18. CDR3 region: CASSLFRGLGQGTGGYTF. Written as DNA, the CDR3 is TGTGCCAGCAGTTTGTTCCGAGGCTTGGGACAGGGGACGGGGGGCTACACCTTC.

This clone occurred once. The V gene is TRBV7-2, the J gene TRBJ2-5, with 12 bases identical to TRBD2. The CDR3 totals 14 residues. CDR1 and CDR2 (germline): SGHTA, FQGNSA. V dropped 6 bases and J dropped 7; count of bases not matched to a gene: 6. DNA of the CDR3: TGTGCCAGCAGTCGACTAGCGGGAGAGGTGACCCAGTACTTC. Residues: CASSRLAGEVTQYF.

The CDR3 sequence is CASSLDGGSDEKLFF. Here the CDR3 DNA reads TGTGCCAGCAGTTTAGATGGGGGGTCCGATGAAAAACTGTTTTTT. The chain joins TRBV28 to TRBJ1-4; tentative D call: TRBD1 (5 bases). This CDR3 contains 15 residues. Deletions cut 2 bases from V and 6 bases from J, with 13 bases between. Germline V gene lookup returns CDR1 MDHEN and CDR2 SYDVKM.

This clone was observed a single time. The chain combines TRBV27 with TRBJ1-2; 12 positions agree with TRBD1. From germline, CDR1 is MNHEY and CDR2 SMNVEV (reference sequence). V lost 5 bases, J lost 2 bases, and 3 bases stayed unmatched. This CDR3 is built from 15 residues. The CDR3 loop reads CASSPGTGGNYGYTF. The CDR3 coding sequence is TGTGCCAGCAGTCCAGGGACAGGGGGCAACTATGGCTACACCTTC.

The chain employs TRBV4-2 and TRBJ2-1; TRBD2 agrees at 11 bases. Germline lookup yields CDR1 LGHNA and CDR2 YNFKEQ. After removal of 2 bases from V and 8 bases from J, the junction contained 5 bases not matched to a gene. This CDR3 spans 15 amino acids. CDR3 nucleotides: TGTGCCAGCAGCCAACACGAACTAGCGGGAGATGAGCAGTTCTTC. Its protein is CASSQHELAGDEQFF.